This T cell receptor beta chain was sequenced for a study of blood T cell repertoires in COVID-19. The wider study: Both acute and convalescent COVID-19 samples were obtained from the United States, Italy and Spain. Sources were T cells, B-cell-depleted T cells, or PBMCs; the material itself was cDNA or gDNA.

Germline V gene lookup returns CDR1 ENHRY and CDR2 SYGVKD. The CDR3 has 15 residues. Between the trimmed V and J ends, which lost 0 bases and 5 bases, there was a span of 12 bases. Authors' data handling: Counts of nucleated cells, estimated from reference gene primer amplification, were obtained. Assay: immunoSEQ multiplex PCR; the TCRdb copy retains only in-frame clones and omits some. The DNA gave D and trimming, while V, J and clone size come from that table. The table shows approximately 89,000 clones, with roughly 80% occurring only once. The chain joins TRBV10-3 to TRBJ2-3; TRBD2 is a possible D gene (6 bases). The receptor's source is a woman of 80 years or more with acute or convalescent COVID-19. What was sequenced was peripheral blood. In DNA form, the CDR3 reads TGTGCCATCAGTGAGTCTGTAGCGGTGCGAGATACGCAGTATTTT. Amino acids: CAISESVAVRDTQYF.